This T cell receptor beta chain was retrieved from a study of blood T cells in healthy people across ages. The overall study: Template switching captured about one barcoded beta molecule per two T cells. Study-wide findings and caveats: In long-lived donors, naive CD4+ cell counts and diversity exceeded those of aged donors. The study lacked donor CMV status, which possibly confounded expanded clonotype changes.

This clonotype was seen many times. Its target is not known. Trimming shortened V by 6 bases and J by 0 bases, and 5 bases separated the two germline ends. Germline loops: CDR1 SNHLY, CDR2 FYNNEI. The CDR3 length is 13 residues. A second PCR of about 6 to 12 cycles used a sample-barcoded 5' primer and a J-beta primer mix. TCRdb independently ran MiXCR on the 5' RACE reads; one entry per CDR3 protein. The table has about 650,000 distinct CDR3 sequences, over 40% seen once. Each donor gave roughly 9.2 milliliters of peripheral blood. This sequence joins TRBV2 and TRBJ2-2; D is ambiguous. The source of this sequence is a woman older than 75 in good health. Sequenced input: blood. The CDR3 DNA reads TGTGCCAGCAGACTCGCGAACACCGGGGAGCTGTTTTTT. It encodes CASRLANTGELFF. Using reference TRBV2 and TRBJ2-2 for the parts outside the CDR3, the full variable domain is EPEVTQTPSHQVTQMGQEVILRCVPISNHLYFYWYRQILGQKVEFLVSFYNNEISEKSEIFDDQFSVERPDGSNFTLKIRSTKLEDSAMYFCASRLANTGELFFGEGSRLTVL.